What follows is one T cell receptor beta chain and its context. This sample is drawn from a study of response to subunit inactivated influenza vaccine. MiXCR was run by TCRdb on the RT-PCR reads, yielding one entry per CDR3 protein. This table holds around 180,000 distinct CDR3 sequences, approximately 9.2% found once. Germline assignment: CDR1 MNHNS and CDR2 SASEGT. The CDR3 totals 15 residues. V was clipped by 5 bases and J by 2 bases; unmatched bases: 6. The chain combines TRBV6-1 with TRBJ2-7; TRBD1 aligns across 10 bases. This clonotype originated in a man between 50 and 59 years old who received an inactivated influenza vaccine. The sequencing here drew on non-naive T cells sorted from PBMCs, taken on the day of vaccination. The CDR3 sequence is CASSPTTGGPYEQYF. The CDR3 DNA reads TGTGCCAGCAGTCCTACGACAGGGGGCCCCTACGAGCAGTACTTC.